These 20 T cell receptor beta chains share one sample of origin, sequenced in a study of shared clonotypes between healthy human individuals. Sequencing was performed with immunoSEQ multiplex PCR; in TCRdb, only in-frame clones are kept and a portion is missing. This sample has about 2.1 million clones, with about 93% found just once. CD45RO-negative, CCR7-selected cells formed the naive CD8 fraction, which excluded terminally differentiated effector memory CD45RA+ cells. Sequencing used naive CD8+ T cells from PBMCs. Receptor source: a man between 18 and 29 years old in good health. Some clones in this sample may be carry-over from other donors' samples.

This rearrangement joins TRBV4-3 to TRBJ1-5, with D maybe TRBD1 (6 bases). The CDR3 covers 15 residues. Trimming shortened V by 3 bases and J by 5 bases, and 14 bases separated the two germline ends. Germline values: CDR1 LGHNA, CDR2 YSLEER. The CDR3 sequence is CASSQLTGRDQPQHF. As DNA, the CDR3 is TGCGCCAGCAGCCAGTTAACAGGGCGGGATCAGCCCCAGCATTTT.

V and J are TRBV5-4 and TRBJ1-2; D unclear. Trimming took 0 bases from V and 10 from J, leaving 10 bases between them. This CDR3 is 12 amino acids long. Germline CDR1 SGHNT, CDR2 YYREEE (reference sequence). In DNA, the CDR3 is TGTGCCAGCAGCTTGGTAACCGGACCCTACACCTTC. This codes for CASSLVTGPYTF.

A word on this clone: This CDR3 is also generated by other DNA sequences in the sample. This chain joins TRBV27 and TRBJ2-7, with 8 bases identical to TRBD2. From germline, CDR1 is MNHEY and CDR2 SMNVEV (reference sequence). The CDR3 loop spans 14 amino acids. V gave up 2 bases and J gave up 2 bases; unmatched junction bases: 2. The CDR3 DNA reads TGTGCCAGCAGTTTAGGCGGGGGGACCTACGAGCAGTACTTC. The encoded protein is CASSLGGGTYEQYF.

The V call is TRBV15, the J call TRBJ1-2, with D unclear. The V and J ends lost 1 base and 5 bases respectively, with 11 bases between them. Germline V gene sequence: CDR1 LNHNV, CDR2 YYDKDF (reference sequence). CDR3 size: 14 residues. CDR3 sequence reads: CATSRGLGRYGYTF. CDR3 bases: TGTGCCACCAGCAGAGGTTTGGGCAGGTATGGCTACACCTTC.

V and J are TRBV27 and TRBJ2-1, with D possibly TRBD2 on 5 matching bases. V was pared by 3 bases and J by 15 bases, with 15 bases between. Germline V gives CDR1 MNHEY, CDR2 SMNVEV (reference sequence). This CDR3 contains 12 residues. This chain's CDR3 is CASSFPRGPRFF. DNA of the CDR3: TGTGCCAGCAGTTTCCCCCGGGGTCCGCGGTTCTTC.

Remarks on this clone: In the same sample, other DNA sequences code for this CDR3. This rearrangement joins TRBV28 to TRBJ2-2; D unresolved. This CDR3 region has 14 residues. Germline V gives CDR1 MDHEN, CDR2 SYDVKM. V was trimmed by 4 bases and J by 2 bases, leaving 8 bases between them. The CDR3 DNA reads as TGTGCCAGCAGTTATGACGGAAACACCGGGGAGCTGTTTTTT. Amino acids: CASSYDGNTGELFF.

The chain uses TRBV6-5 and TRBJ1-5; 9 nucleotides line up with TRBD1. Germline loops: CDR1 MNHEY, CDR2 SVGAGI. The CDR3 length is 15 residues. J was trimmed by 9 bases and V by 6 bases; bases with no gene match: 12. CDR3 sequence (DNA): TGTGCCAGCAGCACGGGACAGGGTTTTCATGCGCCCCAGCATTTT. Protein product: CASSTGQGFHAPQHF.

This sequence joins TRBV10-1 and TRBJ2-7; D is perhaps TRBD2 (7 bases). Trimming took 9 bases from V and 4 from J, leaving 16 bases between them. This CDR3 is built from 13 residues. CDR1 and CDR2 (germline): WNHNN, SYGVQD (reference sequence). CDR3 nucleotides: TGCGCCAGATCCGGGGGGCGGGCGTACGAGCAGTACTTC. Residues: CARSGGRAYEQYF.

The DNA of the CDR3 is TGTGCCAGCAGTATTCCGTCCGGGGCTCGCCAAGAGACCCAGTACTTC. This codes for CASSIPSGARQETQYF. The chain joins TRBV28 to TRBJ2-5, with D perhaps given as TRBD1 or TRBD2 (5 bases each). The V end lost 5 bases, the J end lost 1 base, and 17 bases lay between the germline ends. Germline-derived CDR1 and CDR2 are MDHEN and SYDVKM. This CDR3 is 16 amino acids long. Based on the CDR3 plus reference TRBV28 and TRBJ2-5, the full variable domain is DVKVTQSSRYLVKRTGEKVFLECVQDMDHENMFWYRQDPGLGLRLIYFSYDVKMKEKGDIPEGYSVSREKKERFSLILESASTNQTSMYLCASSIPSGARQETQYFGPGTRLLVL.

This chain joins TRBV4-2 and TRBJ1-4, with TRBD1 as a possible D gene (5 bases). The V gene lost 0 bases and the J gene lost 7 bases, with 18 bases spanning the gap. CDR1 LGHNA and CDR2 YNFKEQ come from the germline V gene. The CDR3 extends over 17 amino acids. The CDR3 spells CASSQDLWAGYGEKLFF. The CDR3 DNA sequence: TGTGCCAGCAGCCAAGACCTCTGGGCAGGGTATGGTGAAAAACTGTTTTTT.

This rearrangement joins TRBV7-9 to TRBJ1-1, with 8 bases lining up with TRBD1. V lost 6 bases and J lost 4; bases outside the gene matches: 7. The germline gives CDR1 SEHNR, CDR2 FQNEAQ (reference sequence). The CDR3 spans 14 residues. CDR3 DNA: TGTGCCAGCAGATCGACAGGGGTAGGCACTGAAGCTTTCTTT. Its protein is CASRSTGVGTEAFF.

In the case of this clone: Other DNA sequences of this sample code for an identical CDR3. The chain combines TRBV28 with TRBJ1-1; D is unclear. The CDR3 consists of 10 residues. Germline CDR1 and CDR2: MDHEN and SYDVKM. Trimming took 5 bases from V and 4 from J, leaving 2 bases between them. The CDR3 region is CASSTTEAFF. Written as DNA, the CDR3 is TGTGCCAGCAGTACCACTGAAGCTTTCTTT.

This chain uses TRBV29-1 with TRBJ2-1, with D perhaps being TRBD1 or TRBD2 (5 bases each). The CDR3 has 12 amino acids. V dropped 7 bases and J dropped 8 bases, with 15 bases sitting between them. CDR1 and CDR2 (germline): SQVTM, ANQGSEA. CDR3 amino acids: CSGRDGRDEQFF. CDR3 DNA: TGCAGCGGCCGGGACGGACGGGATGAGCAGTTCTTC.

The chain has TRBV28 and TRBJ1-2, with 7 bases identical to TRBD1. Germline loops: CDR1 MDHEN, CDR2 SYDVKM. This CDR3 contains 13 residues. J was trimmed by 6 bases and V by 2 bases; bases with no gene match: 3. CDR3 amino acids: CASSLSRGDGYTF. The CDR3, as DNA: TGTGCCAGCAGTTTAAGCAGGGGGGATGGCTACACCTTC.

The V and J genes are TRBV27 and TRBJ2-2, with D hard to call. V lost 1 base and J lost 6, with 15 bases in between. The CDR3 runs to 16 residues. CDR1 MNHEY and CDR2 SMNVEV come from the germline V gene (reference sequence). CDR3 sequence: CASSLYSKLGPGELFF. CDR3 nucleotides: TGTGCCAGCAGTTTATATAGCAAATTGGGTCCCGGGGAGCTGTTTTTT.

In regard to this clone: Other DNA sequences in this sample translate to the same CDR3. The V gene is TRBV9, the J gene TRBJ2-7; maybe TRBD1 (5 bases). Trimming took off 4 bases at V and 2 bases at J, with 13 bases between the two ends. CDR1 and CDR2 from the germline V gene are SGDLS and YYNGEE. The length of the CDR3 is 14 residues. The CDR3 is CASSPVGRAYEQYF. CDR3 coding DNA: TGTGCCAGCAGCCCTGTGGGCAGGGCCTACGAGCAGTACTTC. The variable domain in full, completed from reference TRBV9 and TRBJ2-7, reads DSGVTQTPKHLITATGQRVTLRCSPRSGDLSVYWYQQSLDQGLQFLIQYYNGEERAKGNILERFSAQQFPDLHSELNLSSLELGDSALYFCASSPVGRAYEQYFGPGTRLTVT.

Concerning this clone itself: A much larger clone lies one base from this, so it may be a read error. V gene TRBV7-9 combines with J gene TRBJ1-2, with a tentative D call TRBD1 (6 bases). Germline values: CDR1 SEHNR, CDR2 FQNEAQ (reference sequence). The CDR3 sequence is 13 residues long. Trimming pared 5 bases from V and 2 bases from J, leaving 9 bases between. Here the CDR3 DNA reads TGTGCCAGCAGCAAACAGGGAAACTATGGCTACACCTTC. It encodes CASSKQGNYGYTF.

The rearrangement uses TRBV4-2 and TRBJ2-7, with 10 positions matching TRBD2. CDR1 and CDR2 (germline): LGHNA, YNFKEQ. CDR3 length: 16 amino acids. The J segment lost 4 bases and the V segment lost 2 bases, leaving 8 bases of the junction unmatched. CDR3 amino acids: CASSQRTSGGLYEQYF. As DNA, the CDR3 is TGTGCCAGCAGCCAACGGACTAGCGGAGGACTATACGAGCAGTACTTC.

The CDR3 DNA sequence: TGTGCCAGCAGTTTATCATCGGCAGGGAGCTACAATGAGCAGTTCTTC. Translating gives CASSLSSAGSYNEQFF. The chain links TRBV28 to TRBJ2-1, with D possibly called TRBD1 or TRBD2 (5 bases each). Deletions cut 1 base from V and 3 bases from J, with 13 bases between. Germline V gene lookup returns CDR1 MDHEN and CDR2 SYDVKM. The CDR3 consists of 16 residues.

The genes are TRBV11-2 and TRBJ2-5, with a possible D match to TRBD1 (6 bases). The CDR3 covers 15 residues. Trimming stripped 1 base from V and 1 base from J, with 10 bases between. Per the germline V gene, CDR1 is SGHAT and CDR2 is FQNNGV. The CDR3 bases are TGTGCCAGCAGCTTAGGTCCAGGGGTCCAAGAGACCCAGTACTTC. Its protein product is CASSLGPGVQETQYF.